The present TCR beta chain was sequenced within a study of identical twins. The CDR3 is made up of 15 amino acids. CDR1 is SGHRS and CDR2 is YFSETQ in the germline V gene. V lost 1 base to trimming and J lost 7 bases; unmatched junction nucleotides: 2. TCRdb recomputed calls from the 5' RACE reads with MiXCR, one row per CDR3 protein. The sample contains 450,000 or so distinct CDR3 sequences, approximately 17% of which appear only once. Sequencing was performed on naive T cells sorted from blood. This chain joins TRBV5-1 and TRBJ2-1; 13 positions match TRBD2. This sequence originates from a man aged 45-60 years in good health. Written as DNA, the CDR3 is TGCGCCAGCAGCTTGCGGACTAGCGGGAGTAATGAGCAGTTCTTC. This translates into CASSLRTSGSNEQFF.